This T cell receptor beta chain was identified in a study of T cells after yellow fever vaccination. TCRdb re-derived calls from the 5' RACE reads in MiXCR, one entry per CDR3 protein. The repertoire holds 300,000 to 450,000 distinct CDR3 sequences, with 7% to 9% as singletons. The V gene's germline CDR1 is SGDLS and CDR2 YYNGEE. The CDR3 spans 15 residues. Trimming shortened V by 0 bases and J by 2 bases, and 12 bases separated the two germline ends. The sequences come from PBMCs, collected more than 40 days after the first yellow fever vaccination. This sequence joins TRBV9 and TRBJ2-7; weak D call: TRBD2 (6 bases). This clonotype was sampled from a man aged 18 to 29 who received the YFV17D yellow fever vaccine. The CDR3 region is CASSVGQGGPYEQYF. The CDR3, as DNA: TGTGCCAGCAGCGTAGGGCAGGGAGGACCCTACGAGCAGTACTTC.